The entry below describes one TCR beta chain. What it binds is not known. The data stem from a study of T cell repertoires in cytomegalovirus infection. Overall study context: CMV infection and matching HLA type were both indicated by public TCR beta signatures. General study points: Summed frequency of shared TCR beta families picked out CMV carriers who also had the relevant HLA. CMV-specific TCR beta clonotypes restricted by HLA-C dominated the ex vivo response.

Each CDR3 protein is one row after TCRdb ran MiXCR on the reads. The table has around 740,000 distinct CDR3 sequences, 35% seen once. The receptor comes from a human donor in good health (CMV status not recorded). Some clones in this sample may be carry-over from other donors' samples. The sequencing input was PBMCs.

The DNA of the CDR3 is TGTGCCAGCAGTCCTCCGACCGGGAGACGTAACTATGGCTACACCTTC. Residues: CASSPPTGRRNYGYTF. V is TRBV28 and J is TRBJ1-2, with D hard to call. This CDR3 is built from 16 residues. Per germline, CDR1 MDHEN and CDR2 SYDVKM. Trimming cost V 5 bases and J 1 base, with 17 bases left between them.